Only a few counts were recorded for the clone carrying this T cell receptor (beta chain). The CDR3 is 18 residues long. CDR1 LGHNA and CDR2 YNFKEQ come from the germline V gene. The junction had 9 bases not matched to a gene; V was cut back by 0 bases and J by 1 base. Via MiXCR, TCRdb re-called the 5' RACE reads, giving one row per CDR3 protein. The table includes roughly 400,000 distinct CDR3 sequences, over 15% detected once. The record originates from a study of T cells after yellow fever vaccination. The sample was PBMCs, taken before the yellow fever booster vaccination. V and J are TRBV4-2 and TRBJ2-3, with 8 nucleotides matching TRBD2. This TCR came from a man aged 18 to 29 who received the YFV17D yellow fever vaccine. CDR3 coding DNA: TGTGCCAGCAGCCAAGAGCAGACGGGACTAGGTGGCACAGATACGCAGTATTTT. Its protein is CASSQEQTGLGGTDTQYF.